These 3 T cell receptor beta chains share one sample of origin, sequenced in a study of CD8 T cells in ankylosing spondylitis. Via MiXCR, TCRdb re-called the 5' RACE reads, giving one row per CDR3 protein. The sample lists a few hundred thousand distinct CDR3 sequences; 11% were seen once. Sequencing input: blood, either unsorted or a sorted T cell fraction (not recorded which). The receptor source for this set is a female donor with ankylosing spondylitis or in good health (not recorded which).

Many counts were recorded for this clonotype. The genes are TRBV20-1 and TRBJ1-2; D not resolved. The V and J ends lost 3 bases and 4 bases respectively, with 12 bases between them. The germline CDR1 and CDR2 sequences are DFQATT and SNEGSKA (reference sequence). The CDR3 is 13 residues long. The CDR3 is CSASFGETYGYTF. The CDR3 DNA sequence: TGCAGTGCTAGCTTCGGTGAGACCTATGGCTACACCTTC.

This clonotype was recorded at least ten times. This sequence joins TRBV7-8 and TRBJ1-1; TRBD1 agrees at 11 bases. Germline CDR1 SGHVS, CDR2 FQNEAQ. Losses at the gene ends were 6 bases for V and 4 bases for J; bases not matched to a gene: 7. The CDR3 totals 15 residues. This CDR3 is CASSRPGTGGTEAFF. CDR3 bases: TGTGCCAGCAGTCGCCCGGGGACAGGGGGCACTGAAGCTTTCTTT. Together with reference TRBV7-8 and TRBJ1-1, the CDR3 gives the full variable domain: GAGVSQSPRYKVAKRGQDVALRCDPISGHVSLFWYQQALGQGPEFLTYFQNEAQLDKSGLPSDRFFAERPEGSVSTLKIQRTQQEDSAVYLCASSRPGTGGTEAFFGQGTRLTVV.

The chain uses TRBV7-3 and TRBJ2-1, with D maybe TRBD2 (5 bases). The CDR3 contains 12 residues. Germline V gene sequence: CDR1 SGHTA, CDR2 FQGTGA. Trimming stripped 0 bases from V and 9 bases from J, with 6 bases between. CDR3 nucleotide sequence: TGTGCCAGCAGCTTAACTGGGAGTGAGCAGTTCTTC. Encoded protein: CASSLTGSEQFF.